This is a list of T cell receptor beta chains from one sample in a study of memory CD4+ T cells and cytomegalovirus serostatus. The repertoire was sequenced with immunoSEQ multiplex PCR; TCRdb's copy has only in-frame clones and lacks some. This sample carries under 55,000 clones, around 80% of them seen once, and the ten largest clones take approximately 1.5%. Sequenced material: memory CD4+ T cells from blood. These receptors were collected from an adult in good health and CMV-seronegative. Both conserved end residues are part of each CDR3. Each record gives: J gene, V gene, clone size, D gene, CDR3 protein, CDR3 DNA. A D gene is named only where the DNA matches it firmly. Expanded clones are given a class, and other clones once, few, many or no size at all.

>TRBJ2-5|TRBV6-1|-|TRBD2
CASSEFFGRKTQYF
TGTGCCAGCAGTGAGTTTTTCGGGAGGAAGACCCAGTACTTC
>TRBJ1-2|TRBV25-1|-|-
CASSEWGDGYTF
TGTGCCAGCAGTGAATGGGGGGATGGCTACACCTTC
>TRBJ1-1|TRBV19|-|-
CASKVSSLNTEAFF
TGTGCCAGTAAGGTCTCTAGTCTGAACACTGAAGCTTTCTTT
>TRBJ1-1|TRBV6-1|-|-
CASAPREGLAEAFF
TGTGCCAGCGCCCCACGGGAGGGACTCGCTGAAGCTTTCTTT
>TRBJ2-2|TRBV9|-|-
CASSARPGSLTLNTGELFF
TGTGCCAGCAGCGCCCGACCGGGCTCTCTCACCCTAAACACCGGGGAGCTGTTTTTT
>TRBJ1-2|TRBV6-5|-|-
CASATSNYGYTF
TGTGCCAGCGCAACCAGTAACTATGGCTACACCTTC
>TRBJ2-7|TRBV27|-|-
CASSGFGAYEQYF
TGTGCCAGCAGTGGCTTCGGAGCTTACGAGCAGTACTTC
>TRBJ2-2|TRBV11-1|-|TRBD1
CASSRRGPSNTGELFF
TGTGCCAGCAGCCGCAGGGGGCCCTCGAACACCGGGGAGCTGTTTTTT
>TRBJ2-7|TRBV5-1|-|-
CASSFEGRGQYF
TGCGCCAGCAGCTTCGAGGGAAGGGGGCAGTACTTC
>TRBJ1-1|TRBV5-4|-|-
CAFRGPRVDTEAFF
TGTGCCTTCAGGGGACCCAGGGTGGACACTGAAGCTTTCTTT
>TRBJ2-1|TRBV2|-|-
CASSAQVGLARNEQFF
TGTGCCAGCAGCGCTCAAGTGGGGCTGGCCCGGAATGAGCAGTTCTTC
>TRBJ1-5|TRBV4-3|-|TRBD1
CASSQDWDRTNQPQHF
TGCGCCAGCAGCCAAGACTGGGACAGAACCAATCAGCCCCAGCATTTT
>TRBJ2-3|TRBV5-6|-|TRBD2
CASSSGLAPDTQYF
TGTGCCAGCAGCTCGGGACTAGCCCCGGATACGCAGTATTTT
>TRBJ1-2|TRBV28|-|TRBD1
CASRGQGSPYGYTF
TGTGCCAGCAGGGGACAGGGGTCGCCCTATGGCTACACCTTC
>TRBJ2-3|TRBV19|-|-
CASLGEFTDTQYF
TGTGCCAGTTTAGGGGAATTCACAGATACGCAGTATTTT
>TRBJ1-5|TRBV28|-|TRBD1
CASSFRGQGKSQPQHF
TGTGCCAGCAGTTTTAGGGGACAGGGTAAGAGTCAGCCCCAGCATTTT
>TRBJ1-2|TRBV28|-|TRBD1
CASSPQGAFGYTF
TGTGCCAGCAGTCCACAGGGGGCATTTGGCTACACCTTC
>TRBJ1-2|TRBV28|few|-
CASSLQYGYTF
TGTGCCAGCAGTTTACAGTATGGCTACACCTTC
>TRBJ1-4|TRBV5-8|few|TRBD1
CASTYGTGVANEKLFF
TGTGCCAGCACTTACGGGACAGGTGTTGCTAATGAAAAACTGTTTTTT
>TRBJ2-1|TRBV7-3|-|TRBD1
CASSLGTGVREQFF
TGTGCCAGCAGCTTAGGGACAGGGGTAAGGGAGCAGTTCTTC
>TRBJ2-6|TRBV27|-|-
CASSYFSGANVLTF
TGTGCCAGCAGTTACTTCTCTGGGGCCAACGTCCTGACTTTC
>TRBJ2-3|TRBV7-8|few|-
CASSFKFTEWEYF
TGTGCCAGCAGCTTTAAGTTCACTGAGTGGGAGTATTTT
>TRBJ2-2|TRBV28|-|TRBD2
CATLTSGGFTGELFF
TGTGCCACCCTGACTAGCGGGGGGTTCACCGGGGAGCTGTTTTTT
>TRBJ1-4|TRBV18|-|-
CASSRDLLATNEKLFF
TGTGCCAGCTCACGGGACCTACTTGCAACTAATGAAAAACTGTTTTTT
>TRBJ2-7|TRBV4-2|-|-
CASSQGPRAYEQYF
TGTGCCAGCAGCCAAGGTCCCAGGGCCTACGAGCAGTACTTC
>TRBJ2-4|TRBV30|-|-
CAWSGGTLAKNIQYF
TGTGCCTGGAGTGGAGGGACATTAGCCAAAAACATTCAGTACTTC
>TRBJ2-7|TRBV28|few|-
CASRRGSAPEQYF
TGTGCCAGCAGGCGAGGCTCAGCCCCCGAGCAGTACTTC
>TRBJ2-2|TRBV9|few|TRBD1
CASSVGQGQGAGTGELFF
TGTGCCAGCAGCGTAGGTCAGGGGCAGGGGGCAGGCACCGGGGAGCTGTTTTTT
>TRBJ2-7|TRBV25-1|-|TRBD2
CASSGLGGDPYEQYF
TGTGCCAGCAGTGGGCTGGGGGGGGACCCCTACGAGCAGTACTTC
>TRBJ1-1|TRBV5-6|once|-
CASRQGQLGSSEAFF
TGTGCCAGCAGACAGGGACAACTTGGGAGTTCTGAAGCTTTCTTT
>TRBJ2-7|TRBV28|-|TRBD2
CASSFPGGGISYEQYF
TGTGCCAGCAGTTTTCCCGGGGGGGGAATCTCCTACGAGCAGTACTTC
>TRBJ2-7|TRBV11-1|-|TRBD1
CASSLVPGQGVNEQYF
TGTGCCAGCAGCTTAGTCCCGGGACAGGGGGTCAACGAGCAGTACTTC
>TRBJ2-7|TRBV6-5|-|-
CASKKRANPYEQYF
TGTGCCAGCAAGAAGCGGGCGAACCCTTACGAGCAGTACTTC
>TRBJ1-2|TRBV6-6|-|-
CASSLGRVQYGYTF
TGTGCCAGCAGTTTGGGTAGGGTTCAGTATGGCTACACCTTC
>TRBJ2-2|TRBV5-4|-|-
CASSFVRTGELFF
TGTGCCAGCAGCTTCGTGAGGACCGGGGAGCTGTTTTTT
>TRBJ1-2|TRBV11-3|-|-
CASSFPGGESGYTF
TGTGCCAGCAGCTTCCCCGGGGGGGAAAGTGGCTACACCTTC
>TRBJ1-6|TRBV6-1|-|TRBD1
CASSELSRGTGRSPLHF
TGTGCCAGCAGTGAGCTTTCGCGGGGGACAGGGCGGTCACCCCTCCACTTT
>TRBJ1-5|TRBV28|-|TRBD1
CASRDRGGGSNQPQHF
TGTGCCAGCAGGGACAGGGGAGGGGGTAGCAATCAGCCCCAGCATTTT
>TRBJ2-7|TRBV10-3|few|TRBD2
CAISELAGVGEQYF
TGTGCCATCAGTGAGTTAGCGGGAGTAGGCGAGCAGTACTTC
>TRBJ1-5|TRBV6-6|-|TRBD1
CASSRQGARSNQPQHF
TGTGCCAGCAGTCGACAGGGGGCAAGGAGCAATCAGCCCCAGCATTTT
>TRBJ2-7|TRBV18|few|TRBD1
CASSPQGTGGAYEQYF
TGTGCCAGCTCACCACAGGGGACAGGGGGTGCCTACGAGCAGTACTTC
>TRBJ2-1|TRBV6-1|-|-
CASSEGAAYNEQFF
TGTGCCAGCAGTGAGGGGGCAGCCTACAATGAGCAGTTCTTC
>TRBJ2-3|TRBV9|once|TRBD2
CASSGTSSTDTQYF
TGTGCCAGCAGCGGGACTAGCTCCACAGATACGCAGTATTTT
>TRBJ1-2|TRBV4-2|once|TRBD1
CASSRGTGTNYGYTF
TGTGCCAGCAGCCGTGGGACAGGGACAAACTATGGCTACACCTTC
>TRBJ2-3|TRBV7-9|few|-
CASSFVHRPTDTQYF
TGTGCCAGCAGCTTCGTCCACAGGCCCACAGATACGCAGTATTTT
>TRBJ2-3|TRBV10-3|-|-
CAISLTGLSTDTQYF
TGTGCCATCAGCTTAACAGGACTAAGCACAGATACGCAGTATTTT
>TRBJ1-1|TRBV7-2|-|-
CASSPRGGRGTEAFF
TGTGCCAGCAGCCCGAGGGGGGGTAGGGGCACTGAAGCTTTCTTT
>TRBJ1-2|TRBV7-2|-|-
CASSLRGIDGYTF
TGTGCCAGCAGCTTAAGGGGGATAGATGGCTACACCTTC
>TRBJ1-3|TRBV28|-|-
CASSLPGPWGNTIYF
TGTGCCAGCAGTTTGCCGGGTCCGTGGGGAAACACCATATATTTT
>TRBJ1-5|TRBV4-2|-|-
CASSQDTSLGTGRNQPQHF
TGTGCCAGCAGCCAAGATACTTCCCTTGGAACAGGGCGCAATCAGCCCCAGCATTTT
>TRBJ2-7|TRBV19|-|-
CASSPGRALGEQYF
TGTGCCAGTAGTCCTGGTAGGGCCCTGGGCGAGCAGTACTTC
>TRBJ2-5|TRBV5-1|-|-
CASSLNSYQETQYF
TGCGCCAGCAGCTTGAACTCCTACCAAGAGACCCAGTACTTC
>TRBJ2-1|TRBV5-6|-|-
CASSPPGTRAYNEQFF
TGTGCCAGCAGCCCACCCGGGACTCGAGCCTACAATGAGCAGTTCTTC
>TRBJ1-5|TRBV18|-|-
CASSPATGHSNQPQHF
TGTGCCAGCTCCCCTGCGACCGGGCATAGCAATCAGCCCCAGCATTTT
>TRBJ2-1|TRBV27|once|-
CASSLDGLGFNEQFF
TGTGCCAGCAGTTTAGATGGGTTAGGGTTCAATGAGCAGTTCTTC
>TRBJ2-1|TRBV5-6|-|TRBD2
CASSKGLAGVSREQFF
TGTGCCAGCAGCAAGGGACTAGCGGGAGTTTCGCGCGAGCAGTTCTTC
>TRBJ1-1|TRBV5-1|few|-
CASSSAAWDGAFF
TGCGCCAGCAGCTCGGCCGCGTGGGACGGAGCTTTCTTT
>TRBJ1-5|TRBV28|-|TRBD1
CASSQGGRVYSNQPQHF
TGTGCCAGCAGTCAAGGGGGCAGGGTATATAGCAATCAGCCCCAGCATTTT
>TRBJ1-1|TRBV27|-|-
CASSLFGGNTEAFF
TGTGCCAGCAGTTTATTCGGGGGGAACACTGAAGCTTTCTTT
>TRBJ2-2|TRBV15|-|TRBD2
CATSGRAGGGELFF
TGTGCCACCAGCGGTCGAGCGGGGGGCGGGGAGCTGTTTTTT